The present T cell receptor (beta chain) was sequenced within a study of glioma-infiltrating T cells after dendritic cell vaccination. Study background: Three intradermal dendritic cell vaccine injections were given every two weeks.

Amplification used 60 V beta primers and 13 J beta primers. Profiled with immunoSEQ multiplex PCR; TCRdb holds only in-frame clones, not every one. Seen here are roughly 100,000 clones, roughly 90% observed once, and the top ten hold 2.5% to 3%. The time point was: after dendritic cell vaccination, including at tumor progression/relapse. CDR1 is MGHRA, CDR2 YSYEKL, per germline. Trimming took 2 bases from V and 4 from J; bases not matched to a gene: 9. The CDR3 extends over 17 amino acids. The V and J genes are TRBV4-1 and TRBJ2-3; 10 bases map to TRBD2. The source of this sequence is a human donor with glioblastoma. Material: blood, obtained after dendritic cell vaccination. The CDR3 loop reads CASSQFLAGGFADTQYF. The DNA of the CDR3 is TGCGCCAGCAGCCAATTTTTAGCGGGAGGTTTTGCAGATACGCAGTATTTT.